The source of this TCR beta chain is a study of T cell repertoires in cytomegalovirus infection. Across the whole study: Indications of both CMV infection and matching HLA type were provided by public TCR beta signatures. Study conclusions and caveats: CMV carriers with the relevant HLA were identified by cumulative public TCR beta family frequency. HLA-C-restricted CMV clonotypes gave the most frequent clonotype in two of eight donors.

Concerning this clonotype itself: Its antigen remains unidentified.

The CDR3 is 19 residues long. Trimming removed 2 bases from V and 0 bases from J; junction bases left unmatched: 10. Per the germline V gene, CDR1 is MNHGY and CDR2 is SAAAGT. Each CDR3 protein gets one entry after TCRdb re-called the reads with MiXCR. The sample gives roughly 250,000 distinct CDR3 sequences, about 23% of which show up once; about 18% is in the top ten. This TCR was recovered from a human donor in good health (CMV status not recorded). Some clones in this sample may be carry-over from other donors' samples. Sequences were obtained from CD8+ T cells from PBMCs. The chain has TRBV6-8 and TRBJ2-6; 7 nucleotides match TRBD1. In nucleotides, the CDR3 is TGTGCCAGCAGTTACACCCCGACAGGGAAACTCTCTGGGGCCAACGTCCTGACTTTC. It encodes CASSYTPTGKLSGANVLTF.